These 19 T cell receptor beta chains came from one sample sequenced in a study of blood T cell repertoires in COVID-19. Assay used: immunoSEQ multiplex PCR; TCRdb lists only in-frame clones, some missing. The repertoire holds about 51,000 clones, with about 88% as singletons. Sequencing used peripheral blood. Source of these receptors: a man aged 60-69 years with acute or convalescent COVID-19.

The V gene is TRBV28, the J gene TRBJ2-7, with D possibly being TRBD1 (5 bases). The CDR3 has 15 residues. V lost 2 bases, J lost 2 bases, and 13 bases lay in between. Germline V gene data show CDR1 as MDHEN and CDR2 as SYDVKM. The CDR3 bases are TGTGCCAGCAGTTTAAGTGGGCGCAGGGCCTACGAGCAGTACTTC. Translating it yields CASSLSGRRAYEQYF.

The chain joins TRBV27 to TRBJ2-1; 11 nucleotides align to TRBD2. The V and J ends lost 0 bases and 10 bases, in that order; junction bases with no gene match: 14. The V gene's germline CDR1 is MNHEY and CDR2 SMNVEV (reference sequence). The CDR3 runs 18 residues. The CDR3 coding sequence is TGTGCCAGCAGTTTATCAGGATTCTTTAGCGGGAGGGCAGAAGAGCAGTTCTTC. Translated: CASSLSGFFSGRAEEQFF.

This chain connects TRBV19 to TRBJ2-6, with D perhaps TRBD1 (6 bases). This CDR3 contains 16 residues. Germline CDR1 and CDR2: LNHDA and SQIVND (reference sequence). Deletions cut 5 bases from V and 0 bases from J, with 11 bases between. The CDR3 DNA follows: TGTGCCAGTAGTCGGGACATAAGCTCTGGGGCCAACGTCCTGACTTTC. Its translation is CASSRDISSGANVLTF.

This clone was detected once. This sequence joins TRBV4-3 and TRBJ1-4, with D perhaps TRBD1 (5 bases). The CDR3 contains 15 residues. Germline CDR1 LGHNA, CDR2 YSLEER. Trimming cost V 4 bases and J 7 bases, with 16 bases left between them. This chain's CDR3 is CASSLEGGVGEKLFF. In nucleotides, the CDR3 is TGCGCCAGCAGCCTGGAGGGAGGGGTGGGTGAAAAACTGTTTTTT.

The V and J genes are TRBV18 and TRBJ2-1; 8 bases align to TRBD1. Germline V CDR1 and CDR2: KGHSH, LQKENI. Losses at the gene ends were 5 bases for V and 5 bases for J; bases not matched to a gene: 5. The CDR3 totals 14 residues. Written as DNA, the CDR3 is TGTGCCAGCTCAGGACAGGGCCTGAACAATGAGCAGTTCTTC. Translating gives CASSGQGLNNEQFF.

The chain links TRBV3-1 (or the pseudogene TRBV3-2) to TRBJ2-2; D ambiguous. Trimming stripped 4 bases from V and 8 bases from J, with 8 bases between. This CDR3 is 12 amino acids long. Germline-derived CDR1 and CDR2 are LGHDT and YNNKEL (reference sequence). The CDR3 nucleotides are TGTGCCAGCAGCCTTAGAGCGGGGGAGCTGTTTTTT. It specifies CASSLRAGELFF.

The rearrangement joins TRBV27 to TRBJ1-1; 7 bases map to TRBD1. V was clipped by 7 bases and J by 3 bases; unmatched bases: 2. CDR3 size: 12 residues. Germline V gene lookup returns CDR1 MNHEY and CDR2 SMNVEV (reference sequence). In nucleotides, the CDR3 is TGTGCCAGCAAGGGACAGTACACTGAAGCTTTCTTT. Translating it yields CASKGQYTEAFF.

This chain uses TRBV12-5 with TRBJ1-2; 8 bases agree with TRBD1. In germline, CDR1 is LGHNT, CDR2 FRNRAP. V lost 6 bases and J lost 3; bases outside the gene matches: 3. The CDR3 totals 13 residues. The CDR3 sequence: CASGRGQDYGYTF. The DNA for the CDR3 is TGTGCTAGTGGCCGGGGACAGGACTATGGCTACACCTTC. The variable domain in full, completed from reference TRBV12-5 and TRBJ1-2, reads DARVTQTPRHKVTEMGQEVTMRCQPILGHNTVFWYRQTMMQGLELLAYFRNRAPLDDSGMPKDRFSAEMPDATLATLKIQPSEPRDSAVYFCASGRGQDYGYTFGSGTRLTVV.

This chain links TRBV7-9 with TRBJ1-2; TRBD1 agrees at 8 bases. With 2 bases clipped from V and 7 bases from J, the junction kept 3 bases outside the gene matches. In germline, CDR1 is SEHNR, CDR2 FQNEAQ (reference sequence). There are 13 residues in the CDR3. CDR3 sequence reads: CASSLTQGAGYTF. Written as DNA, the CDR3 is TGTGCCAGCAGCTTAACGCAGGGGGCTGGCTACACCTTC. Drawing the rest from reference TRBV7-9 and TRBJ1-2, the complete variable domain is DTGVSQNPRHKITKRGQNVTFRCDPISEHNRLYWYRQTLGQGPEFLTYFQNEAQLEKSRLLSDRFSAERPKGSFSTLEIQRTEQGDSAMYLCASSLTQGAGYTFGSGTRLTVV.

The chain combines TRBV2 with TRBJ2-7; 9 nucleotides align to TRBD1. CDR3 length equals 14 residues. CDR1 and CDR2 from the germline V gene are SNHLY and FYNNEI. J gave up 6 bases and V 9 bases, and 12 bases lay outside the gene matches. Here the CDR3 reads CASDSRDRDLEQYF. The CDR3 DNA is TGTGCCAGTGATTCGCGGGACAGGGATCTCGAGCAGTACTTC.

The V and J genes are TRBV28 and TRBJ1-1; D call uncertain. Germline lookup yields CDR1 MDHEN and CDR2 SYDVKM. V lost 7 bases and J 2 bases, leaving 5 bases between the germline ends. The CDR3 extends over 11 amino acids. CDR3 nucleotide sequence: TGTGCCAGCATCTCCAACACTGAAGCTTTCTTT. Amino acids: CASISNTEAFF.

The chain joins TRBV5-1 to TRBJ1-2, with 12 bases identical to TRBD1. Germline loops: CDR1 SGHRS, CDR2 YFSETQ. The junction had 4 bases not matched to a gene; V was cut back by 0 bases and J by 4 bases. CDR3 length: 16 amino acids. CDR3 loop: CASSLGGTGGSYGYTF. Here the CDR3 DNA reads TGCGCCAGCAGCTTGGGTGGGACAGGGGGCAGCTATGGCTACACCTTC.

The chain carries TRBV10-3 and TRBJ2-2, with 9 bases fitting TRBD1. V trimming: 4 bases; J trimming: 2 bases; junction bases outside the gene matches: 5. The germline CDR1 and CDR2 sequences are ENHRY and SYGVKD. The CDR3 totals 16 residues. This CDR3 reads CAISGQQGANTGELFF. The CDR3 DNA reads TGTGCCATCAGTGGGCAACAGGGGGCAAACACCGGGGAGCTGTTTTTT.

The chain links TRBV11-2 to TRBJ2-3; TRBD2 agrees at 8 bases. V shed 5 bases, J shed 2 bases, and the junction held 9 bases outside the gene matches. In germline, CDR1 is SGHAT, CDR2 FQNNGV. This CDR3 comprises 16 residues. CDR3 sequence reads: CASSLTTSGYTDTQYF. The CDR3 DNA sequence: TGTGCCAGCAGCCTCACTACTAGCGGATACACAGATACGCAGTATTTT.

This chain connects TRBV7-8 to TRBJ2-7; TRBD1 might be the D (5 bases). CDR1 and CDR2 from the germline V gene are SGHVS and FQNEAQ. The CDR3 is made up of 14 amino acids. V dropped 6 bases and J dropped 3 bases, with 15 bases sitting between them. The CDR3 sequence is CASRRQPRDYEQYF. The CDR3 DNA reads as TGTGCCAGCAGGCGACAGCCCAGGGACTACGAGCAGTACTTC.

Here the CDR3 reads CASSQGLTSTDTQYF. Written as DNA, the CDR3 is TGTGCCAGCAGCCAGGGACTGACTAGCACAGATACGCAGTATTTT. This chain connects TRBV7-9 to TRBJ2-3; tentative D call: TRBD2 (6 bases). In germline, CDR1 is SEHNR, CDR2 FQNEAQ (reference sequence). The V gene lost 5 bases and the J gene lost 0 bases, with 12 bases spanning the gap. The length of the CDR3 is 15 residues.

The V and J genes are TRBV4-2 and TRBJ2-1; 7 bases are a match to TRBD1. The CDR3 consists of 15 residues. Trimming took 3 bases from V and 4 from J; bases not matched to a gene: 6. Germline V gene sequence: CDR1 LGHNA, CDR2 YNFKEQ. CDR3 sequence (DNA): TGTGCCAGCAGCCAGATTGGGACAGCGTACAATGAGCAGTTCTTC. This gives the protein CASSQIGTAYNEQFF.

The CDR3 reads CASSYGTGNSPLHF. DNA for the CDR3: TGTGCCAGCAGCTACGGGACAGGGAATTCACCCCTCCACTTT. The chain uses TRBV7-2 and TRBJ1-6; 9 positions agree with TRBD1. The trim removed 4 bases at V and 7 bases at J, leaving 2 bases unmatched. The CDR3 is 14 amino acids. Germline loops: CDR1 SGHTA, CDR2 FQGNSA. The variable domain in full, with the rest retrieved from reference TRBV7-2 and TRBJ1-6, is GAGVSQSPSNKVTEKGKDVELRCDPISGHTALYWYRQSLGQGLEFLIYFQGNSAPDKSGLPSDRFSAERTGGSVSTLTIQRTQQEDSAVYLCASSYGTGNSPLHFGNGTRLTVT.

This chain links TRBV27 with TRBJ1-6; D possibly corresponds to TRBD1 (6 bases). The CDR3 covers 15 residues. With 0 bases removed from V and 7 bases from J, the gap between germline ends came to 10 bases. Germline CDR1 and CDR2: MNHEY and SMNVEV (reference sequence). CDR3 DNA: TGTGCCAGCAGTTTATCGTGGGGGGGCAATTCACCCCTCCACTTT. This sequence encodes CASSLSWGGNSPLHF.